The 13 T cell receptor beta chains in this list originate from one sample, sequenced in a study of blood T cell repertoires in COVID-19. Profiling relied on immunoSEQ multiplex PCR, and the TCRdb table lists in-frame clones only, not all of them. The sample holds 200,000 or so clones; 88% are singletons and the top ten take 2.6%. Sequencing was carried out using PBMCs or T cells enriched from blood (not recorded which). These receptors were collected from a woman younger than 45 who had recovered from COVID-19.

In this sample, this clone turned up once. The chain links TRBV9 to TRBJ2-3; tentatively, D is TRBD2 (6 bases). Germline V gene data show CDR1 as SGDLS and CDR2 as YYNGEE. V was shortened by 0 bases and J by 0 bases, with 11 bases between the two germline ends. CDR3 size: 16 residues. The CDR3 protein is CASSVAGVTSTDTQYF. The CDR3 coding sequence is TGTGCCAGCAGCGTAGCGGGGGTGACTAGCACAGATACGCAGTATTTT.

The chain combines TRBV2 with TRBJ1-1; D call uncertain. The CDR3 loop spans 13 amino acids. Germline V lookup: CDR1 SNHLY, CDR2 FYNNEI. V was cut by 11 bases and J by 1 base, with 14 bases left in between. CDR3 DNA sequence: TGTGCCTCCGCGAGGCAACCGAACACTGAAGCTTTCTTT. Translated, it gives CASARQPNTEAFF.

CDR3 amino acids: CASSHILGGYTF. CDR3 sequence (DNA): TGCGCCAGCAGCCACATTCTAGGAGGCTACACCTTC. The chain is built from TRBV4-1 and TRBJ1-2; D gene uncertain. Germline CDR1 MGHRA, CDR2 YSYEKL. The germline V and J ends were trimmed by 3 bases and 8 bases, with 10 bases remaining between them. This CDR3 spans 12 amino acids.

The chain employs TRBV2 and TRBJ1-1; the match to TRBD1 covers 9 bases. The CDR3 runs to 14 residues. CDR1 is SNHLY and CDR2 is FYNNEI in the germline V gene. Trimming cost V 4 bases and J 3 bases; bases outside gene matches: 3. CDR3 loop: CASSGDRVYTEAFF. The CDR3 nucleotides read TGTGCCAGCAGTGGGGACAGGGTCTACACTGAAGCTTTCTTT.

CDR3 sequence reads: CASSVEGTRRETQYF. As DNA, the CDR3 is TGTGCCAGCAGCGTAGAAGGGACAAGGAGGGAGACCCAGTACTTC. This sequence joins TRBV9 and TRBJ2-5; a weak D match, TRBD1 (6 bases). The length of the CDR3 is 15 residues. Germline V gene lookup returns CDR1 SGDLS and CDR2 YYNGEE. Deletions cut 0 bases from V and 5 bases from J, with 14 bases between.

The V call is TRBV2, the J call TRBJ2-3; 11 positions match TRBD2. This CDR3 has 19 residues. Germline V gives CDR1 SNHLY, CDR2 FYNNEI. The V segment lost 4 bases and the J segment 5 bases; nucleotides outside the gene matches: 17. The CDR3 loop is CASSGISGTSGAFKDTQYF. The CDR3, as DNA: TGTGCCAGCAGTGGGATTTCCGGGACTAGCGGTGCCTTTAAAGATACGCAGTATTTT.

The table lists this clone with a few counts. The chain joins TRBV15 to TRBJ1-1; the D is unclear. Germline V gene lookup returns CDR1 LNHNV and CDR2 YYDKDF (reference sequence). V gave up 2 bases and J gave up 3 bases, with 10 bases separating them. The CDR3 loop spans 14 amino acids. CDR3 in amino acids: CATSRPPGDTEAFF. CDR3 DNA sequence: TGTGCCACCAGCAGACCGCCGGGAGACACTGAAGCTTTCTTT.

The chain links TRBV4-3 to TRBJ2-3; the D gene is possibly TRBD1 (5 bases). The CDR3 totals 16 residues. The V end was cut by 0 bases, the J end by 4 bases, with 14 bases between. CDR1 and CDR2 (germline): LGHNA, YSLEER. This CDR3 is CASSQDPPGSADTQYF. The CDR3 DNA follows: TGCGCCAGCAGCCAAGATCCCCCAGGGTCAGCAGATACGCAGTATTTT.

The chain has TRBV9 and TRBJ2-5, with TRBD2 matching over 8 bases. CDR1 and CDR2 (germline): SGDLS, YYNGEE. The CDR3 covers 15 residues. Germline trimming cut 0 bases from V and 5 bases from J; bases unmatched to any gene: 6. The CDR3 protein is CASSVDSGVWETQYF. CDR3 nucleotide sequence: TGTGCCAGCAGCGTAGATAGCGGGGTGTGGGAGACCCAGTACTTC.

This chain uses TRBV15 with TRBJ2-7; D is undetermined. The CDR3 is made up of 14 amino acids. Germline V gives CDR1 LNHNV, CDR2 YYDKDF (reference sequence). V was shortened by 1 base and J by 2 bases, with 9 bases between the two germline ends. Written as DNA, the CDR3 is TGTGCCACCAGCAGAGCCAGGCTACCCTACGAGCAGTACTTC. This translates into CATSRARLPYEQYF.

The rearrangement uses TRBV5-1 and TRBJ2-3; maybe TRBD2 (5 bases). This CDR3 has 16 residues. Germline V gene lookup returns CDR1 SGHRS and CDR2 YFSETQ. V dropped 0 bases and J dropped 0 bases, with 11 bases sitting between them. The CDR3 loop is CASSLVLASSTDTQYF. CDR3 sequence (DNA): TGCGCCAGCAGCTTGGTGCTAGCCTCTAGCACAGATACGCAGTATTTT.

The genes are TRBV6-5 and TRBJ1-2; D call uncertain. Germline CDR1 is MNHEY and CDR2 is SVGAGI. V lost 0 bases and J 5 bases, leaving 16 bases between the germline ends. This CDR3 has 16 amino acids. The CDR3, as DNA: TGTGCCAGCAGTTACTCGAGCGGGGAAGTAGATTATGGCTACACCTTC. As protein: CASSYSSGEVDYGYTF.

The chain combines TRBV19 with TRBJ2-3; 9 nucleotides agree with TRBD1. The CDR3 has 17 residues. The V gene end was trimmed by 3 bases and the J gene end by 4 bases; junction bases not matched to a gene: 11. Germline-derived CDR1 and CDR2 are LNHDA and SQIVND (reference sequence). Written as DNA, the CDR3 is TGTGCCAGTAGTATCTCTGGGAGACAGGGGGGCGCAGATACGCAGTATTTT. It encodes CASSISGRQGGADTQYF.